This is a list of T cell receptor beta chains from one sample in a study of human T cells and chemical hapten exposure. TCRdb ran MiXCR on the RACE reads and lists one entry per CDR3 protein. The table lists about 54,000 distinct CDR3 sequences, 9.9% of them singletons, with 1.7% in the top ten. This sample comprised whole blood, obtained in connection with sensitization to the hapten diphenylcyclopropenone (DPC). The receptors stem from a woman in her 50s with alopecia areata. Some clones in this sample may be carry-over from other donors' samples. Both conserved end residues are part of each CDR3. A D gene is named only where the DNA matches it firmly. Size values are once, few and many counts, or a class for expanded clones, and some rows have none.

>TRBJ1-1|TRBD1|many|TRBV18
TGTGCCAGCTCACTCAGGGGACAGGGCTGGAACACTGAAGCTTTCTTT
CASSLRGQGWNTEAFF
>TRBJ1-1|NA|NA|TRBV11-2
TGTGCCAGCAGCTATTTCCCGGGGGGCACTGAAGCTTTCTTT
CASSYFPGGTEAFF
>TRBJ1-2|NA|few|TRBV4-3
TGCGCCAGCAGCCGGGACGGGGTTACGGTCGGCTATGGCTACACCTTC
CASSRDGVTVGYGYTF
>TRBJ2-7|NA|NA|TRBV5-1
TGCGCCAGCAGCTTGGTACTAGGGGCATCCTACGAGCAGTACTTC
CASSLVLGASYEQYF
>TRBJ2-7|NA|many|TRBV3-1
TGTGCCAGCAGCCAAATGGGTTACGAGCAGTACTTC
CASSQMGYEQYF
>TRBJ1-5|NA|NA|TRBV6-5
TGTGCCAGCAGCCAGGCCGATATCAATCAGCCCCAGCATTTT
CASSQADINQPQHF
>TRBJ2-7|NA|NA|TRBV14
TGTGCCAGCAGCCAAGTTCAAGGTTTGGGGGAGCAGTACTTC
CASSQVQGLGEQYF
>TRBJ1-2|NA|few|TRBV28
TGTGCCAGCAGTTTAGGGCAGAAGCGGGGCTACACCTTC
CASSLGQKRGYTF
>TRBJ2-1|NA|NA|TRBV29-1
TGCAGCGTTGGAGAGGCAGTGGTCAATGAGCAGTTCTTC
CSVGEAVVNEQFF
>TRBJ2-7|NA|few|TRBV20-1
TGCAGTGCTACATCAAGGGACCCCTACGAGCAGTACTTC
CSATSRDPYEQYF
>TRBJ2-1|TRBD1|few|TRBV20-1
TGCAGTGCTGACGGACAGGGCGGCGCTGAGCAGTTCTTC
CSADGQGGAEQFF
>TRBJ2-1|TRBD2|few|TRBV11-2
TGTGCCAGCAGCTTCGCTAGCGGGAGTATGCTAAATGAGCAGTTCTTC
CASSFASGSMLNEQFF
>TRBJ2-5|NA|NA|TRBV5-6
TGTGCCAGCAGCTTGGTTTCTGGAGAAGAGACCCAGTACTTC
CASSLVSGEETQYF
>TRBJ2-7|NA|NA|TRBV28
TGTGCCAGCAGCCCTAGGGACGAGCAGTACTTC
CASSPRDEQYF
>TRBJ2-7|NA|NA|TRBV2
TGTGCCAGCAGGCCAGGGGAAGAGTCGAAGCAGTACTTC
CASRPGEESKQYF
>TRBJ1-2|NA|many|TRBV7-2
TGTGCCAGCAGCTTTAGGGACTATGGCTACACCTTC
CASSFRDYGYTF
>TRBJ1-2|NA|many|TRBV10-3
TGTGCCATCAGTGAGGGGTCGGCGGCGGGCTATGGCTACACCTTC
CAISEGSAAGYGYTF
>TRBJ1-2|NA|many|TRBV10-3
TGTGCCATCAGTGACAGGACTAACTATGGCTACACCTTC
CAISDRTNYGYTF